The present T cell receptor beta chain was sequenced within a study of cytomegalovirus exposure and HLA in healthy donors. Study conclusions and caveats: More than 15,000 TCR beta sequences were associated with HLA alleles at 0.05 false discovery rate in a later analysis.

With respect to this clone: Its cognate antigen is unknown.

The PCR made use of 60 Vbeta and 13 Jbeta primers. Sequenced by immunoSEQ multiplex PCR; TCRdb stores in-frame clones only, minus some. The sample shows roughly 100,000 clones, roughly four fifths of them seen only once. The CDR3 totals 15 residues. Germline CDR1 SGHRS, CDR2 YFSETQ. The V end lost 0 bases, the J end lost 6 bases, and 12 bases lay between the germline ends. This receptor was obtained from a male donor in good health and CMV-seropositive. The chain carries TRBV5-1 and TRBJ2-2; TRBD2 might be the D (6 bases). What was sequenced was PBMCs. The CDR3 region has the DNA TGCGCCAGCAGCTTGGCGCGGGGTGTGTCCGGGGAGCTGTTTTTT. Residues: CASSLARGVSGELFF.